A selection of T cell receptor beta chains follows, all from one sample in a study of blood T cell repertoires in COVID-19. The table came from immunoSEQ multiplex PCR; TCRdb's copy has only in-frame clones and leaves some out. Of more than 150,000 clones detected, about four fifths appear once; the ten largest clones hold roughly 12%. The sequencing sample was made of peripheral blood. These receptors were taken from a woman older than 75 with COVID-19, enrolled during active disease. Both conserved end residues are part of each CDR3. The D gene is left open where the match is weak. Not every row has a clone size; where given, it reads once, few, many or a size class.

clone size | J gene | D gene | V gene | CDR3 protein | CDR3 DNA
NA | TRBJ1-2 | TRBD1 | TRBV4-3 | CASSQMGTGGNGYTF | TGCGCCAGCAGCCAAATGGGGACAGGGGGTAATGGCTACACCTTC
NA | TRBJ1-2 | NA | TRBV2 | CASNGEGEGRYGYTF | TGTGCCAGCAATGGCGAAGGAGAGGGTCGCTATGGCTACACCTTC
NA | TRBJ2-2 | TRBD1 | TRBV19 | CASSILKGQYTGELFF | TGTGCCAGTAGTATCCTAAAGGGACAGTACACCGGGGAGCTGTTTTTT
NA | TRBJ2-2 | TRBD2 | TRBV5-1 | CASSNRLAGSTGELFF | TGCGCCAGCAGCAACCGACTAGCGGGAAGCACCGGGGAGCTGTTTTTT
NA | TRBJ2-1 | TRBD2 | TRBV11-3 | CASSLRTSGYNEQFF | TGTGCCAGCAGCTTGCGGACTAGCGGGTACAATGAGCAGTTCTTC
NA | TRBJ1-4 | NA | TRBV2 | CASKEAATNEKLFF | TGTGCCAGCAAGGAGGCCGCAACTAATGAAAAACTGTTTTTT
NA | TRBJ1-1 | TRBD1 | TRBV10-3 | CAIRGGQGRTEAFF | TGTGCCATCAGGGGGGGACAGGGCAGGACTGAAGCTTTCTTT
NA | TRBJ1-3 | NA | TRBV4-1 | CASSQLRGFGNTIYF | TGCGCCAGCAGCCAGCTCAGGGGCTTTGGAAACACCATATATTTT
many | TRBJ1-2 | NA | TRBV6-5 | CASTPANYGYTF | TGTGCCAGCACTCCAGCTAACTATGGCTACACCTTC
few | TRBJ2-7 | TRBD2 | TRBV29-1 | CSVRERGPTYEQYF | TGCAGCGTGCGGGAGCGGGGACCTACCTACGAGCAGTACTTC
NA | TRBJ1-2 | NA | TRBV6-1 | CASSESTAYGYTF | TGTGCCAGCAGTGAAAGTACAGCCTATGGCTACACCTTC
NA | TRBJ1-5 | NA | TRBV10-3 | CAISDRVSNQPQHF | TGTGCCATCAGTGACAGGGTGAGCAATCAGCCCCAGCATTTT
NA | TRBJ2-7 | NA | TRBV5-1 | CASSPVPTGTSYEQYF | TGCGCCAGCAGCCCAGTACCTACAGGGACCTCCTACGAGCAGTACTTC
NA | TRBJ1-6 | NA | TRBV4-1 | CASSRDMSSYNSPLHF | TGCGCCAGCAGCCGCGATATGAGCTCCTATAATTCACCCCTCCACTTT
once | TRBJ2-1 | TRBD2 | TRBV11-3 | CASSLVGGGAHEQFF | TGTGCCAGCAGCTTAGTCGGCGGGGGGGCCCATGAGCAGTTCTTC
NA | TRBJ1-2 | TRBD1 | TRBV4-2 | CASSQDSRRGRGYTF | TGTGCCAGCAGCCAAGATTCCCGCAGGGGGCGGGGCTACACCTTC
NA | TRBJ1-1 | NA | TRBV12-2 | CASRLGQCLNTEAFF | TGTGCAAGTCGCTTAGGGCAGTGCCTCAACACTGAAGCTTTCTTT
few | TRBJ2-2 | TRBD1 | TRBV7-8 | CASKQGARGTGELFF | TGTGCCAGCAAGCAGGGGGCGCGAGGCACCGGGGAGCTGTTTTTT
NA | TRBJ2-7 | TRBD2 | TRBV6-6 | CASSYETSGSSYEQYF | TGTGCCAGCAGTTATGAGACTAGCGGGAGCTCCTACGAGCAGTACTTC
NA | TRBJ2-7 | TRBD1 | TRBV6-2/TRBV6-3 | CASSYSKATRSGTAPSYEQYF | TGTGCCAGCAGTTACTCGAAAGCCACCAGGTCCGGGACAGCTCCTTCCTACGAGCAGTACTTC
NA | TRBJ1-1 | NA | TRBV7-9 | CASSFPGNTEAFF | TGTGCCAGCAGCTTTCCAGGGAACACTGAAGCTTTCTTT
once | TRBJ1-3 | NA | TRBV7-8 | CASRPRPGSGNTIYF | TGTGCCAGCAGACCCCGCCCAGGGTCTGGAAACACCATATATTTT
NA | TRBJ1-5 | NA | TRBV7-2 | CASSFSAREPQHF | TGTGCCAGCAGCTTCAGTGCTCGTGAGCCCCAGCATTTT
NA | TRBJ2-7 | TRBD1 | TRBV29-1 | CSVGQRQGVTYEQYF | TGCAGCGTTGGTCAAAGACAGGGGGTTACGTACGAGCAGTACTTC
NA | TRBJ1-6 | TRBD1 | TRBV4-1 | CASSQVGTGDRSPLHF | TGCGCCAGCAGCCAAGTGGGGACAGGGGATCGTTCACCCCTCCACTTT